The rows below give T cell receptor beta chains drawn from one sample of a study of blood T cell repertoires in COVID-19. Clones were read by immunoSEQ multiplex PCR, and TCRdb kept only the in-frame ones, dropping some. The table lists about 110,000 clones, approximately 70% of them singletons. The sequenced sample consisted of peripheral blood. The receptors come from a woman between 35 and 50 years old with acute or convalescent COVID-19. CDR3s include the opening cysteine and the closing phenylalanine or tryptophan.

V gene: TRBV7-9; J gene: TRBJ1-4; CDR3 length: 14; CDR3 protein: CASSLRQTNEKLFF
V gene: TRBV6-5; J gene: TRBJ2-1; CDR3 length: 16; CDR3 protein: CASSYSSTGVTDEQFF
V gene: TRBV7-2; J gene: TRBJ2-3; CDR3 length: 16; CDR3 protein: CASSLGMGARTDTQYF
V gene: TRBV18; J gene: TRBJ1-1; CDR3 length: 16; CDR3 protein: CASSRIPGQGNTEAFF
V gene: TRBV5-6; J gene: TRBJ1-4; CDR3 length: 18; CDR3 protein: CASSPVVGTGSTNEKLFF
V gene: TRBV7-2; J gene: TRBJ2-5; CDR3 length: 15; CDR3 protein: CASSLFGGGQETQYF
V gene: TRBV5-1; J gene: TRBJ2-7; CDR3 length: 12; CDR3 protein: CASRPDRYEQYF
V gene: TRBV6-6; J gene: TRBJ2-2; CDR3 length: 10; CDR3 protein: CASYSGELFF
V gene: TRBV7-2; J gene: TRBJ2-7; CDR3 length: 17; CDR3 protein: CASSPGTSGGGTYEQYF
V gene: TRBV28; J gene: TRBJ1-2; CDR3 length: 15; CDR3 protein: CASSPRDRSNYGYTF
V gene: TRBV7-3; J gene: TRBJ2-1; CDR3 length: 16; CDR3 protein: CASSLAGGSPYNEQFF
V gene: TRBV9; J gene: TRBJ1-3; CDR3 length: 15; CDR3 protein: CASSPQTGIGNTIYF
V gene: TRBV5-1; J gene: TRBJ1-1; CDR3 length: 14; CDR3 protein: CASSLTDSLKGAFF
V gene: TRBV2; J gene: TRBJ2-2; CDR3 length: 15; CDR3 protein: CASSWGQTNTGELFF
V gene: TRBV28; J gene: TRBJ2-7; CDR3 length: 14; CDR3 protein: CASSLGHVAHEQYF
V gene: TRBV10-3; J gene: TRBJ1-1; CDR3 length: 12; CDR3 protein: CATSPRETEAFF
V gene: TRBV27; J gene: TRBJ1-2; CDR3 length: 14; CDR3 protein: CASRRGGNNYGYTF
V gene: TRBV4-1; J gene: TRBJ1-1; CDR3 length: 19; CDR3 protein: CASSPLEFMGKYLTSEAFF
V gene: TRBV12-3/TRBV12-4; J gene: TRBJ2-3; CDR3 length: 12; CDR3 protein: CASRQGTDTQYF